The 6 T cell receptor beta chains below were found in one sample sequenced in a study of blood T cell repertoires in COVID-19. The table came from immunoSEQ multiplex PCR; TCRdb's copy has only in-frame clones and leaves some out. The sample includes some 170,000 clones, about 76% of them seen just once. The sample comprised peripheral blood. These TCRs come from a woman aged 45 to 65 with active or convalescent COVID-19.

The chain carries TRBV28 and TRBJ1-5, with D possibly TRBD1 on 5 matching bases. Germline V gene sequence: CDR1 MDHEN, CDR2 SYDVKM. There are 13 residues in the CDR3. The V and J ends lost 9 bases and 1 base respectively, with 10 bases between them. The DNA for the CDR3 is TGTGCCAGTGGAGGGACCAGCAATCAGCCCCAGCATTTT. Its translation is CASGGTSNQPQHF.

The chain employs TRBV5-1 and TRBJ1-1; D is perhaps TRBD1 (6 bases). The CDR3 has 16 amino acids. The germline V gene has CDR1 SGHRS and CDR2 YFSETQ. Trimming shortened V by 4 bases and J by 0 bases, and 16 bases separated the two germline ends. The CDR3 DNA reads as TGCGCCAGCAGCCCTCAGAGGGGGTCTCTGAACACTGAAGCTTTCTTT. Encoded protein: CASSPQRGSLNTEAFF.

The chain has TRBV7-2 and TRBJ2-3, with D possibly matching TRBD1 (5 bases). Germline values: CDR1 SGHTA, CDR2 FQGNSA. The CDR3 is 18 amino acids. V was pared by 5 bases and J by 0 bases, with 21 bases between. The CDR3 bases are TGTGCCAGCAGCCCTCAGGGATATTTACACTCTAGCACAGATACGCAGTATTTT. Encoded protein: CASSPQGYLHSSTDTQYF.

This chain connects TRBV7-3 to TRBJ2-3; D possibly corresponds to TRBD2 (6 bases). The germline V and J ends were trimmed by 5 bases and 1 base, with 7 bases remaining between them. The germline V gene has CDR1 SGHTA and CDR2 FQGTGA. The CDR3 spans 13 residues. The CDR3 reads CASSRRGTDTQYF. CDR3 nucleotides: TGTGCCAGCAGCCGGAGGGGCACAGATACGCAGTATTTT. Combining the CDR3 with reference TRBV7-3 and TRBJ2-3 gives the whole variable domain GAGVSQTPSNKVTEKGKYVELRCDPISGHTALYWYRQSLGQGPEFLIYFQGTGAADDSGLPNDRFFAVRPEGSVSTLKIQRTERGDSAVYLCASSRRGTDTQYFGPGTRLTVL.

A note on this clone: A junction end diverges from the germline sequence, so it may reflect a read error. The chain joins TRBV7-7 to TRBJ2-2, with 10 bases matching TRBD1. This CDR3 contains 17 residues. Germline V gives CDR1 SSHAT, CDR2 FNYEAQ (reference sequence). DNA for the CDR3: TGTGCTAGCAGCCCACCACCGGGACAGGGGCGGCCCGGGGAGCTGTTTTTT. Translated: CASSPPPGQGRPGELFF.

This clone showed up just a few times. The chain combines TRBV2 with TRBJ2-5, with D tentatively TRBD2 (6 bases). V was clipped by 2 bases and J by 2 bases, with 15 bases between them. CDR1 and CDR2 (germline): SNHLY, FYNNEI. The CDR3 spans 16 residues. CDR3 nucleotides: TGTGCCAGCAGTGAAAAGGGGCTAGCGTCTCAAGAGACCCAGTACTTC. Translating it yields CASSEKGLASQETQYF.